The 14 T cell receptor beta chains below were found in one sample sequenced in a study of molecular identifiers for immune sequencing clone quantification. MiXCR was run by TCRdb on the PCR reads, yielding one entry per CDR3 protein. The sample has approximately 12,000 distinct CDR3 sequences, under 20% seen once. The specimen sequenced was naive CD8+ T cells from blood, with Jurkat cell RNA spiked in. Regarding subset: FACS-sorted CD8+CD4-CCR7+CD45RA+ naive T cells. The receptors were gathered from a human donor in good health. Some libraries in this study had Jurkat cell RNA spiked in.

This clonotype has at least ten counts. The V call is TRBV30, the J call TRBJ1-1; tentatively, D is TRBD1 (5 bases). The V end lost 2 bases, the J end lost 1 base, and 11 bases lay between the germline ends. Looked up from germline, CDR1 is GTSNPN and CDR2 is SVGIG (reference sequence). The CDR3 runs to 14 residues. The CDR3 protein is CAWSKGTANTEAFF. The DNA of the CDR3 is TGTGCCTGGAGTAAAGGGACTGCGAACACTGAAGCTTTCTTT.

This clonotype was counted at least ten times. The chain is built from TRBV28 and TRBJ1-2; possible D gene TRBD1, 5 bases. V dropped 7 bases and J dropped 5 bases, with 17 bases sitting between them. Germline-derived CDR1 and CDR2 are MDHEN and SYDVKM. CDR3 length: 14 amino acids. The CDR3 spells CASIPEGEGYGYTF. CDR3 coding DNA: TGTGCCAGCATTCCTGAAGGGGAAGGGTATGGCTACACCTTC.

By sample share, this clonotype is medium-sized. The rearrangement uses TRBV6-5 and TRBJ2-2; TRBD2 is a possible D gene (6 bases). Trimming cost V 2 bases and J 1 base, with 8 bases left between them. The CDR3 consists of 15 residues. Germline CDR1 is MNHEY and CDR2 is SVGAGI. CDR3 sequence: CASSYNSGNTGELFF. The CDR3 region has the DNA TGTGCCAGCAGTTACAATAGCGGGAACACCGGGGAGCTGTTTTTT.

By share, this clonotype counts as medium-sized. The chain has TRBV7-9 and TRBJ2-7; D is undetermined. Germline V gene sequence: CDR1 SEHNR, CDR2 FQNEAQ (reference sequence). V shed 2 bases and J shed 0 bases, with 11 bases lying between them. This CDR3 has 15 residues. CDR3 nucleotide sequence: TGTGCCAGCAGCTTAAGTCTGGCCGGCTCCTACGAGCAGTACTTC. This translates into CASSLSLAGSYEQYF.

This clonotype was picked up many times. The genes are TRBV15 and TRBJ2-7, with D perhaps TRBD1 or TRBD2 (5 bases each). V lost 1 base and J 2 bases, leaving 15 bases between the germline ends. The CDR3 runs 16 residues. CDR1 LNHNV and CDR2 YYDKDF come from the germline V gene (reference sequence). This chain's CDR3 is CATSRGFEGPTYEQYF. DNA of the CDR3: TGTGCCACCAGCAGAGGATTTGAGGGGCCCACCTACGAGCAGTACTTC.

This clonotype was recorded at least ten times. V and J are TRBV28 and TRBJ1-5, with 10 bases matching TRBD1. This CDR3 has 18 amino acids. V trimming: 4 bases; J trimming: 0 bases; junction bases outside the gene matches: 9. In germline, CDR1 is MDHEN, CDR2 SYDVKM. Written as DNA, the CDR3 is TGTGCCAGCAGTTCTTCCGGGACAGGGGACTATAGCAATCAGCCCCAGCATTTT. This translates into CASSSSGTGDYSNQPQHF.

This clonotype rates as medium-sized. The chain combines TRBV29-1 with TRBJ1-1, with D uncertain. Between the trimmed V and J ends, which lost 5 bases and 3 bases, there was a span of 7 bases. Per germline, CDR1 SQVTM and CDR2 ANQGSEA. There are 11 residues in the CDR3. The CDR3 region is CSVLADTEAFF. The CDR3 DNA follows: TGCAGCGTTCTGGCGGACACTGAAGCTTTCTTT.

Note on this clonotype: An end of the junction differs from the germline gene, which may be a read error. The V and J genes are TRBV7-2 and TRBJ2-3, with a weak D call TRBD2 (5 bases). The CDR3 runs 15 residues. CDR1 is SGHTA, CDR2 FQGNSA, per germline. CDR3 in amino acids: CASSLWVRTSDMQYF. Here the CDR3 DNA reads TGCGCCAGCAGCTTATGGGTCAGGACTTCAGATATGCAGTATTTT. The full variable domain, its missing parts supplied by reference TRBV7-2 and TRBJ2-3, is GAGVSQSPSNKVTEKGKDVELRCDPISGHTALYWYRQSLGQGLEFLIYFQGNSAPDKSGLPSDRFSAERTGGSVSTLTIQRTQQEDSAVYLCASSLWVRTSDMQYFGPGTRLTVL.

This clonotype qualifies as medium-sized. This chain connects TRBV9 to TRBJ2-1; no reliable D call. V was shortened by 0 bases and J by 2 bases, with 9 bases between the two germline ends. The germline V gene has CDR1 SGDLS and CDR2 YYNGEE. The CDR3 consists of 15 residues. DNA for the CDR3: TGTGCCAGCAGCGTAGTCCCAGGACCCTACAATGAGCAGTTCTTC. Residues: CASSVVPGPYNEQFF. Together with reference TRBV9 and TRBJ2-1, the CDR3 gives the full variable domain: DSGVTQTPKHLITATGQRVTLRCSPRSGDLSVYWYQQSLDQGLQFLIQYYNGEERAKGNILERFSAQQFPDLHSELNLSSLELGDSALYFCASSVVPGPYNEQFFGPGTRLTVL.

The rearrangement uses TRBV13 and TRBJ2-7, with a tentative D call TRBD1 (5 bases). Looked up from germline, CDR1 is PRHDT and CDR2 is FYEKMQ (reference sequence). The V end was cut by 3 bases, the J end by 6 bases, with 12 bases between. This CDR3 region has 13 residues. CDR3: CASSFRVFGEQYF. Written as DNA, the CDR3 is TGTGCCAGCAGCTTCAGGGTCTTCGGCGAGCAGTACTTC.

By share, this clonotype ranks as medium-sized. V and J are TRBV7-2 and TRBJ2-7; D possibly matches TRBD1 or TRBD2 (5 bases each). Germline V gives CDR1 SGHTA, CDR2 FQGNSA. The V end was cut by 1 base, the J end by 0 bases, with 7 bases between. This CDR3 spans 14 amino acids. CDR3 sequence reads: CASSLGGVSYEQYF. The CDR3 coding sequence is TGTGCCAGCAGCTTAGGAGGGGTCTCCTACGAGCAGTACTTC.

This clonotype is labeled medium-sized. The gene calls are TRBV7-9 and TRBJ2-3, with D perhaps matching TRBD1 (6 bases). CDR1 and CDR2 (germline): SEHNR, FQNEAQ (reference sequence). The CDR3 spans 15 residues. Trimming removed 4 bases at V and 3 bases at J, with 14 bases between. CDR3: CASSSEQGITDTQYF. CDR3 sequence (DNA): TGTGCCAGCAGCTCCGAGCAGGGGATTACAGATACGCAGTATTTT.

This clonotype was seen repeatedly, ten times or more. The chain employs TRBV20-1 and TRBJ2-7; no clear D gene. The germline V gene has CDR1 DFQATT and CDR2 SNEGSKA (reference sequence). The V end lost 6 bases, the J end lost 5 bases, and 17 bases lay between the germline ends. This CDR3 contains 13 residues. As DNA, the CDR3 is TGCAGTGCCGAACCTATTGAGTTTGACGAGCAGTACTTC. This translates into CSAEPIEFDEQYF.

In this sample, this clonotype is medium-sized (0.01 to 0.1%). CDR3 protein: CASSLVGGEGDEQFF. As DNA, the CDR3 is TGTGCCAGCAGCTTAGTAGGGGGCGAGGGCGATGAGCAGTTCTTC. The chain joins TRBV7-2 to TRBJ2-1; 7 bases are a match to TRBD1. CDR1 and CDR2 from the germline V gene are SGHTA and FQGNSA. With 1 base clipped from V and 8 bases from J, the junction kept 8 bases outside the gene matches. CDR3 size: 15 residues.